The T cell receptor beta chain described here comes from a study of metastatic and nonmetastatic thyroid tumors (TCRdb year 2020). For the study in its entirety: The researchers compared repertoires between peripheral blood samples and tumor or nodule tissue samples from patients with malignant or benign thyroid disease.

The CDR3 starts with the cysteine, ends with the phenylalanine, and has 13 residues. The only DNA kept is the CDR3, 39 bases in frame from the first base. The germline V gene (reference sequence) provides CDR1 GTSNPN and CDR2 SVGIG. Between the V and J ends, shortened by 3 bases and 4 bases respectively, the junction contains 12 bases. Points the paper makes about the study in general: TCR beta diversity was reported as significantly higher in malignant tumors than in benign nodules, in both blood and tumor samples.

Details on this clone: This clone's antigen is unknown. Base qualities are not at hand, and no much larger clone is one base apart.

No patient had received any treatment before thyroid surgery. Using T-cell receptor beta sequencing, the study looked back at clinical samples from patients collected from about 2011 to 2018. Library generation was performed with PCR. The instrument was an Illumina HiSeq 4000. The TCR beta-chain CDR3 region of each patient was profiled by high-throughput sequencing. From the authors' description of their analysis: Drawing on CDR3 differences between clinicopathological groups, the researchers built a classifier meant to tell apart patients with distant-metastatic papillary thyroid cancer. Repertoire diversity was assessed with the Shannon index, and tumor-blood repertoire similarity with the Morisita-Horn index. The raw public reads went through TCRdb reprocessing: fastp at Q25, MiXCR clone calling, in-frame beta chains kept. These V and J calls originate from TCRdb's pipeline instead of the authors' own analysis. Within this sample are some 14,000 clones, with about 25% of them counted one time only. The top ten clones comprise 9.5% to 13% of the sample.

This TCR came from a female donor with papillary thyroid cancer or a benign thyroid nodule (not recorded which). Some clones in this sample may be carry-over from other donors' samples. Sequencing used tumor tissue. The chain was built from TRBV30 and TRBJ1-2; the D region possibly corresponds to TRBD1 (6 bases align). CDR3 region: CAWRQDSRYGYTF. The DNA is as follows: TGTGCCTGGAGGCAGGACAGCCGCTATGGCTACACCTTC.